This T cell receptor (beta chain) derives from a study of cytomegalovirus exposure and HLA in healthy donors. Study-wide results and caveats: The study designated 150 or so TCR beta chains cytomegalovirus-associated. In the analysis, some V segments, TRBV6-2 and TRBV6-3 included, were excluded as indistinguishable.

PCR amplification relied on 60 Vbeta primers (plus 13 Jbeta primers). The repertoire was sequenced with immunoSEQ multiplex PCR; TCRdb's copy has only in-frame clones and lacks some. This sample has some 130,000 clones; roughly three fifths occur once, and the top ten carry 9% to 10%. Notes on this clone: The antigen is not known.

The germline V gene encodes CDR1 SEHNR and CDR2 FQNEAQ (reference sequence). J was trimmed by 5 bases and V by 5 bases; bases with no gene match: 10. The CDR3 loop spans 17 amino acids. The receptor's source is a man between 40 and 49 years old in good health and CMV-seropositive. Sequencing input: PBMCs. V is TRBV7-9 and J is TRBJ2-6, with 9 bases that match TRBD1. The CDR3 spells CASSADRGLFRANVLTF. CDR3 DNA: TGTGCCAGCAGCGCGGACAGGGGCCTCTTTCGGGCCAACGTCCTGACTTTC.